This passage covers 2 T cell receptor beta chains from one sample sequenced in a study of beta chain features in type 1 diabetes. Study-level points and caveats: Significant though moderate, a shortening of TCRB CDR3s appeared in all four CD4+ subsets of Type 1 diabetes patients.

Investigators reverse transcribed all isolated RNA, so they sequenced expressed TCRB transcripts. The repertoire was sequenced with immunoSEQ multiplex PCR; TCRdb's copy has only in-frame clones and lacks some. The table has around 600,000 clones, around 12% seen once. No antigen has been assigned to these receptors. The sequencing input was naive CD4+ T cells from blood. All receptors come from a man in his thirties or forties with type 1 diabetes.

This clone has more than one count but fewer than ten. Other DNA sequences within the sample encode an identical CDR3. This sequence joins TRBV28 and TRBJ1-6, with D perhaps matching TRBD1 (5 bases). Germline V gene lookup returns CDR1 MDHEN and CDR2 SYDVKM. Between the trimmed V and J ends, which lost 3 bases and 9 bases, there was a span of 6 bases. The CDR3 loop spans 12 amino acids. In nucleotides, the CDR3 is TGTGCCAGCAGTTTGGGGGGTTCACCCCTCCACTTT. Protein product: CASSLGGSPLHF.

The chain joins TRBV19 to TRBJ2-1, with D maybe TRBD1 (6 bases). Germline V CDR1 and CDR2: LNHDA, SQIVND (reference sequence). The CDR3 consists of 15 residues. V was clipped by 8 bases and J by 0 bases, with 14 bases between them. CDR3: CASQGSVNSYNEQFF. DNA of the CDR3: TGTGCCAGTCAGGGGTCGGTTAACTCCTACAATGAGCAGTTCTTC.